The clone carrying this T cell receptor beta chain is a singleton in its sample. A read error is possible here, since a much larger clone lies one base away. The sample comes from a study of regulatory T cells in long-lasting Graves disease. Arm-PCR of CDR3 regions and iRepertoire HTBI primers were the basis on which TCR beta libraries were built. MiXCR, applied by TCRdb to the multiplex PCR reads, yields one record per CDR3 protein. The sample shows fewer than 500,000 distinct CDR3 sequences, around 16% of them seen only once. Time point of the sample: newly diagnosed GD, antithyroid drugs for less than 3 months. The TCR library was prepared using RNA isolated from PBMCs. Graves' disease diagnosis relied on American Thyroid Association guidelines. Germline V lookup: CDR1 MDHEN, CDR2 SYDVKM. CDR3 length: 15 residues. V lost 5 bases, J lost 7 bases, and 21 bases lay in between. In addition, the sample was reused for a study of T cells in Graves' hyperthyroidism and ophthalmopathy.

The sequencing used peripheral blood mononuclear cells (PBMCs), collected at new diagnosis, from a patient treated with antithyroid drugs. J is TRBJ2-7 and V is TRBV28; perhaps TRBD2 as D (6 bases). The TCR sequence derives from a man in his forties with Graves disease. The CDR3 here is CASSPAPPREPEQYF. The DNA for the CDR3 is TGTGCCAGCAGTCCTGCACCACCACGGGAGCCTGAGCAGTACTTC. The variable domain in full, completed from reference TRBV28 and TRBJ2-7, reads DVKVTQSSRYLVKRTGEKVFLECVQDMDHENMFWYRQDPGLGLRLIYFSYDVKMKEKGDIPEGYSVSREKKERFSLILESASTNQTSMYLCASSPAPPREPEQYFGPGTRLTVT.